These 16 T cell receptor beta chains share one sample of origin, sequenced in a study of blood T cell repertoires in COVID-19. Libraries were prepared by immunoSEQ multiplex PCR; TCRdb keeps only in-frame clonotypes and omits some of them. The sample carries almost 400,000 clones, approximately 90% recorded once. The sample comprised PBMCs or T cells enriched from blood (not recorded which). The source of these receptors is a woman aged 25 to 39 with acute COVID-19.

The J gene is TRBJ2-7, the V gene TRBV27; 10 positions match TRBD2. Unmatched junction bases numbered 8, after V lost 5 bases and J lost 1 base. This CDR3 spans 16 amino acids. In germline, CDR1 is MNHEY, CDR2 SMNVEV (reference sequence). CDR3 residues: CASSIDLAGVSYEQYF. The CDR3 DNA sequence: TGTGCCAGCAGTATCGATCTAGCGGGGGTTTCCTACGAGCAGTACTTC.

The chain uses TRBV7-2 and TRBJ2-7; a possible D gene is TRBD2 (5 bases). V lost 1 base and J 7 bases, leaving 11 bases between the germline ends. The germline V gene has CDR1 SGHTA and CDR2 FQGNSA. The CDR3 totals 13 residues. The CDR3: CASSLERVGEQYF. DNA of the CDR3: TGTGCCAGCAGCTTAGAGAGGGTTGGGGAGCAGTACTTC.

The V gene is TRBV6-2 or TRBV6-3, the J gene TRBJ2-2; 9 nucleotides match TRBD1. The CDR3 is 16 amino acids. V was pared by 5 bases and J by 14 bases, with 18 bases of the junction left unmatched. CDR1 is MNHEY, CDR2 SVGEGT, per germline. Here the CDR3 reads CASSPHEEGTGLPLFF. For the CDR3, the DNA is TGTGCCAGCAGTCCCCACGAGGAAGGGACAGGGCTCCCTCTGTTTTTT.

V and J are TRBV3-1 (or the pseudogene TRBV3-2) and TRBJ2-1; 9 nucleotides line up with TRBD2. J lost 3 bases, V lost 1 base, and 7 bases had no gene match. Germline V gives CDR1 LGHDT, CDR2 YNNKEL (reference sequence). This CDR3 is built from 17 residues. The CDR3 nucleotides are TGTGCCAGCAGCCAAGCGGGGAAGACTAGCGGCTACAATGAGCAGTTCTTC. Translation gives CASSQAGKTSGYNEQFF.

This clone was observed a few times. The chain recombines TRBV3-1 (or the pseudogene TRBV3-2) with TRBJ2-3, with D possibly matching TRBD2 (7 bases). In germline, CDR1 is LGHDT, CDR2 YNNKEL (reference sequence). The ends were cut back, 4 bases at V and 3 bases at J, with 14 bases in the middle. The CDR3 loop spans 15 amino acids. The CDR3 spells CASSPNEGGTDTQYF. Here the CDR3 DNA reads TGTGCCAGCAGCCCGAATGAGGGGGGGACAGATACGCAGTATTTT.

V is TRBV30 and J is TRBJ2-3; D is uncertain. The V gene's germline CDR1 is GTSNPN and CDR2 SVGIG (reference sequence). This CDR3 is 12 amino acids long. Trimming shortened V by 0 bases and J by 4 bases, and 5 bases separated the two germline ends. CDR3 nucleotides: TGTGCCTGGAGTGTACAGCCAGATACGCAGTATTTT. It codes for CAWSVQPDTQYF.

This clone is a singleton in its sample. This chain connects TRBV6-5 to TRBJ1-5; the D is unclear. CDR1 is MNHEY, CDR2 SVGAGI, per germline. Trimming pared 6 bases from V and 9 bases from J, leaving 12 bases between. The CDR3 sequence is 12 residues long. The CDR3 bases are TGTGCCAGCAGCCACCGCGGAATGCCCCAGCATTTT. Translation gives CASSHRGMPQHF.

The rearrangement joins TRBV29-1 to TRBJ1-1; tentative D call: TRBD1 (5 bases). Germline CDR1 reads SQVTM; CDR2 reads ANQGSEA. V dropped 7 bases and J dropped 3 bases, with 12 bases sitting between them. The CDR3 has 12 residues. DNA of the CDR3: TGCAGCGCATGGGGGGGGGACACTGAAGCTTTCTTT. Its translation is CSAWGGDTEAFF.

CDR3 residues: CASTPNRIEQYF. In DNA, the CDR3 is TGTGCCAGCACCCCCAATAGAATCGAGCAGTACTTC. V and J are TRBV2 and TRBJ2-7, with unresolved D. Trimming shortened V by 7 bases and J by 6 bases, and 13 bases separated the two germline ends. The germline V gene encodes CDR1 SNHLY and CDR2 FYNNEI. The CDR3 contains 12 residues. Full variable domain (outside the CDR3, taken from reference TRBV2 and TRBJ2-7): EPEVTQTPSHQVTQMGQEVILRCVPISNHLYFYWYRQILGQKVEFLVSFYNNEISEKSEIFDDQFSVERPDGSNFTLKIRSTKLEDSAMYFCASTPNRIEQYFGPGTRLTVT.

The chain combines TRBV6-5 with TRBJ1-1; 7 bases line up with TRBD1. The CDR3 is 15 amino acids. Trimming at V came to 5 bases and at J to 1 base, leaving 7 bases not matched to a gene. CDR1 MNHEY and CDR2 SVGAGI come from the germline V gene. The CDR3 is CASSRGQATNTEAFF. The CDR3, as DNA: TGTGCCAGCAGTAGAGGACAGGCGACGAACACTGAAGCTTTCTTT.

CDR3 residues: CASSSGQGEYNEQFF. The CDR3 DNA follows: TGTGCCAGCAGCTCCGGACAGGGGGAATACAATGAGCAGTTCTTC. This chain connects TRBV7-2 to TRBJ2-1; 10 nucleotides match TRBD1. The germline CDR1 and CDR2 sequences are SGHTA and FQGNSA. J lost 4 bases, V lost 4 bases, and 4 bases had no gene match. The CDR3 loop spans 15 amino acids.

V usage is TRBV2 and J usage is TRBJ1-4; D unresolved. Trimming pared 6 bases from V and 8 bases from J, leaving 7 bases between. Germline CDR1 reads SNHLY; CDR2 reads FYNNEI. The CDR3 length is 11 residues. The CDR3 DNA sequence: TGTGCCAGCAGGGGCTACGAAAAACTGTTTTTT. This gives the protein CASRGYEKLFF.

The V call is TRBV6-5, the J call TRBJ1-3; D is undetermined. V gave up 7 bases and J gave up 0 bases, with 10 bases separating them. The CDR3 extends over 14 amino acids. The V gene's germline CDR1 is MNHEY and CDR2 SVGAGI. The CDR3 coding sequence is TGTGCCAGCAAGAGTAGAAGCTCTGGAAACACCATATATTTT. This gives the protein CASKSRSSGNTIYF.

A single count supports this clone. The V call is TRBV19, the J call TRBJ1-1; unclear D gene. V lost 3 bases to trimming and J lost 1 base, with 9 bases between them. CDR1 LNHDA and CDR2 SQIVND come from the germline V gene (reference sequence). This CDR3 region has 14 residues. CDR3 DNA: TGTGCCAGTAGTATTAAACAGCCGAACACTGAAGCTTTCTTT. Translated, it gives CASSIKQPNTEAFF.

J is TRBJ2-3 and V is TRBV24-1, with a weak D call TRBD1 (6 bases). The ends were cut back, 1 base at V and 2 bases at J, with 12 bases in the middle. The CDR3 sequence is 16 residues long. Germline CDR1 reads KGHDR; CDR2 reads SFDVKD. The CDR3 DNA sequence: TGTGCCACCAGTGATTTAGGGGGTCAAAACACAGATACGCAGTATTTT. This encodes CATSDLGGQNTDTQYF.

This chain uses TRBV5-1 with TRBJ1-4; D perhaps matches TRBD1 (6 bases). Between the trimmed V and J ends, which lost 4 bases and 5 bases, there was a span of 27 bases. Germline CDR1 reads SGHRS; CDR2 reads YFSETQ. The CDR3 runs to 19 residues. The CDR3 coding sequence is TGCGCCAGCAGCACCGCTGGGGGGGCAGGGCCGACCGAAAATGAAAAACTGTTTTTT. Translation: CASSTAGGAGPTENEKLFF.